A single sample gave rise to the 6 T cell receptor beta chains below, sequenced in a study of CD8+ T cells in alopecia areata. Treatment in this sample: oral pan-JAK inhibitor, 5-10 mg twice daily. RNA extraction was followed by reverse transcription into cDNA, which acted as the sequencing template. Sequenced by immunoSEQ multiplex PCR; TCRdb stores in-frame clones only, minus some. The sample holds around 190,000 clones, approximately 57% seen once. This specimen was CD4+ T cells sorted from blood, taken at week 24, from a patient treated with tofacitinib. These receptors came from a human donor with alopecia areata.

The J gene is TRBJ2-7, the V gene TRBV30; 7 bases are shared with TRBD1. The germline CDR1 and CDR2 sequences are GTSNPN and SVGIG (reference sequence). V shed 4 bases and J 1 base; nucleotides not matched to a gene: 4. This CDR3 is built from 13 residues. CDR3 residues: CAWTPGQSYEQYF. Written as DNA, the CDR3 is TGTGCCTGGACTCCGGGACAGTCCTACGAGCAGTACTTC. Full variable domain (outside the CDR3, taken from reference TRBV30 and TRBJ2-7): SQTIHQWPATLVQPVGSPLSLECTVEGTSNPNLYWYRQAAGRGLQLLFYSVGIGQISSEVPQNLSASRPQDRQFILSSKKLLLSDSGFYLCAWTPGQSYEQYFGPGTRLTVT.

The V gene is TRBV6-1, the J gene TRBJ2-4; a weak D match, TRBD1 (6 bases). V dropped 1 base and J dropped 6 bases, with 13 bases sitting between them. The CDR3 length is 15 residues. In germline, CDR1 is MNHNS, CDR2 SASEGT. The CDR3, as DNA: TGTGCCAGCAGTGAAGGGGGCAGGGGAAGAAACATTCAGTACTTC. Residues: CASSEGGRGRNIQYF.

The chain has TRBV18 and TRBJ2-7; D is perhaps TRBD1 (6 bases). CDR3 length: 12 residues. The V gene lost 6 bases and the J gene lost 6 bases, with 12 bases spanning the gap. From germline, CDR1 is KGHSH and CDR2 LQKENI. CDR3: CASSIQGREQYF. The CDR3 DNA reads as TGTGCCAGCTCGATTCAGGGGCGCGAGCAGTACTTC. Full variable domain (rest looked up from reference TRBV18 and TRBJ2-7): NAGVMQNPRHLVRRRGQEARLRCSPMKGHSHVYWYRQLPEEGLKFMVYLQKENIIDESGMPKERFSAEFPKEGPSILRIQQVVRGDSAAYFCASSIQGREQYFGPGTRLTVT.

This clone was recorded a few times. The genes are TRBV20-1 and TRBJ1-1; the D is unclear. The V gene's germline CDR1 is DFQATT and CDR2 SNEGSKA (reference sequence). The CDR3 length is 11 residues. Trimming left V 1 base short and J 4 bases short, with 4 bases between. CDR3 residues: CSARGGTEAFF. The CDR3 nucleotides read TGCAGTGCTAGAGGGGGCACTGAAGCTTTCTTT.

The table lists this clone with a few counts. The chain is built from TRBV6-4 and TRBJ1-6; 9 bases agree with TRBD1. Looked up from germline, CDR1 is MRHNA and CDR2 is SNTAGT. The CDR3 length is 15 residues. Losses at the gene ends were 0 bases for V and 7 bases for J; bases not matched to a gene: 1. The CDR3 sequence: CASSDSTGGNSPLHF. For the CDR3, the DNA is TGTGCCAGCAGTGACTCGACAGGGGGAAATTCACCCCTCCACTTT.

This clone has a handful of counts. CDR3 sequence: CSVAPRDRSFYGYTF. The CDR3 bases are TGCAGCGTGGCCCCCCGGGACAGGTCTTTCTATGGCTACACCTTC. J is TRBJ1-2 and V is TRBV29-1; the match to TRBD1 covers 8 bases. This CDR3 contains 15 residues. The ends lost 6 bases at V and 4 bases at J; junction bases unmatched: 13. Germline V CDR1 and CDR2: SQVTM, ANQGSEA.